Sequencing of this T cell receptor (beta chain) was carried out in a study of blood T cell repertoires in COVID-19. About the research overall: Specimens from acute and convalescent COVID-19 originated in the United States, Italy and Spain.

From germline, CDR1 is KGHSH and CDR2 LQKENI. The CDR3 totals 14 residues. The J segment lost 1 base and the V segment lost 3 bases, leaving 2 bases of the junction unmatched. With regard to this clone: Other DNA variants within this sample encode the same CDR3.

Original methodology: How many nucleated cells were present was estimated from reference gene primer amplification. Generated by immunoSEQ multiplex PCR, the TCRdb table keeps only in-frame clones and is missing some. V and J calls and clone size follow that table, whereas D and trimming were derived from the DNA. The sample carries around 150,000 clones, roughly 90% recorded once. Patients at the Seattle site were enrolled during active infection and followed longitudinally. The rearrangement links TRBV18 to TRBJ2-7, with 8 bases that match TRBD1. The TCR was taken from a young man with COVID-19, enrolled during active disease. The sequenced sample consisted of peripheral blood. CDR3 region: CASSPGTGSYEQYF. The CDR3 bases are TGTGCCAGCTCACCCGGGACAGGTTCCTACGAGCAGTACTTC. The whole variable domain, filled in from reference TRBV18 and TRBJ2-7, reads NAGVMQNPRHLVRRRGQEARLRCSPMKGHSHVYWYRQLPEEGLKFMVYLQKENIIDESGMPKERFSAEFPKEGPSILRIQQVVRGDSAAYFCASSPGTGSYEQYFGPGTRLTVT.